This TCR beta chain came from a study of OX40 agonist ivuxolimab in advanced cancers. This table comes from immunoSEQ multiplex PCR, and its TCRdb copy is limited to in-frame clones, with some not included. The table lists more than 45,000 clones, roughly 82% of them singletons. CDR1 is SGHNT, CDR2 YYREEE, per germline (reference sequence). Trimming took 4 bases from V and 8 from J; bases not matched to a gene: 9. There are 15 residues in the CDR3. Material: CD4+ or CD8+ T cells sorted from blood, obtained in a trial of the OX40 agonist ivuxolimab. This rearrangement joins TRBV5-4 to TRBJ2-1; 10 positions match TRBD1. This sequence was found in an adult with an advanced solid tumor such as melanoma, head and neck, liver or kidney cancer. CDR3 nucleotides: TGTGCCAGCAGCCGTTTTGGGACAGGGGTCCATGAGCAGTTCTTC. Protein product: CASSRFGTGVHEQFF.